This T cell receptor beta chain was documented in a study of cytotoxic CD8 clonotypes in ibrutinib-treated CLL. On the study more broadly: Patients attained about 25 partial and 2 complete responses; at median around 63 months, approximately 15 remained remitted while approximately 12 progressed.

This CDR3 is built from 11 residues. CDR1 is DFQATT and CDR2 is SNEGSKA in the germline V gene (reference sequence). V dropped 1 base and J dropped 9 bases, with 10 bases sitting between them. Sequencing used immunoSEQ multiplex PCR; TCRdb keeps in-frame clones, though not all of them. The data show some 40,000 clones, about 70% seen once. The input for sequencing was PBMCs, taken at disease progression, from a patient treated with ibrutinib. The source of this sequence is a human donor with chronic lymphocytic leukemia. This sequence joins TRBV20-1 and TRBJ2-7, with D possibly being TRBD1 (5 bases). The CDR3 nucleotides are TGCAGTGCTAGAGTACAGGTTGGGCAGTACTTC. It specifies CSARVQVGQYF.